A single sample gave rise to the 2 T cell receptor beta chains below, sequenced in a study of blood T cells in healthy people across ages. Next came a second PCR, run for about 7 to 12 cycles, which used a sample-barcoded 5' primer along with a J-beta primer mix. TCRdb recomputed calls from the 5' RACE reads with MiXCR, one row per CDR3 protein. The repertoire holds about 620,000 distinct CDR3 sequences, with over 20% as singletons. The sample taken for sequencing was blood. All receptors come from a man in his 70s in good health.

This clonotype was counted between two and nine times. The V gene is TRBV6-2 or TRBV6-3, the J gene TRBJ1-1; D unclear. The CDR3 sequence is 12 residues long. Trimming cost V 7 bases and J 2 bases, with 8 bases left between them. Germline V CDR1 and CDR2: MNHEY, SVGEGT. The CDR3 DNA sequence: TGTGCCAGCACGAGCTCCAACACTGAAGCTTTCTTT. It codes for CASTSSNTEAFF.

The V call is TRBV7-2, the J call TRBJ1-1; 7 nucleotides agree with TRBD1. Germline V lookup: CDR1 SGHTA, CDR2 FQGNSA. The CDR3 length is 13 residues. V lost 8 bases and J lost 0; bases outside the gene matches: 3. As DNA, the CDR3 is TGTGCCAGCCACACAGGGGTGAACACTGAAGCTTTCTTT. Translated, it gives CASHTGVNTEAFF. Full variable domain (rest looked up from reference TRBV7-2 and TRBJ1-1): GAGVSQSPSNKVTEKGKDVELRCDPISGHTALYWYRQSLGQGLEFLIYFQGNSAPDKSGLPSDRFSAERTGGSVSTLTIQRTQQEDSAVYLCASHTGVNTEAFFGQGTRLTVV.